This entry concerns a single T cell receptor beta chain. This likely came from a read error, as a far larger clone is one base away. Because the CDR3 is missing its conserved closing phenylalanine or tryptophan, this is likely a read error. It is unclear where the CDR3 begins or ends on the DNA, so no DNA is shown, and the CDR3 is as TCRdb lists it. TRAV- and TRBV-specific primers, spanning alpha and beta chains, primed first-strand cDNA. TCR amplification used 20 to 25 PCR cycles, a constant-region primer and a V-primer adapter. TCRdb re-called the reads through MiXCR, storing one row per CDR3 protein. This table holds 45,000 to 75,000 distinct CDR3 sequences, 20% to 25% found once. The data were taken from a study of low-dose radiotherapy and immunotherapy resistance in tumors. Indicated time point: before trial treatment. The germline V gene has CDR1 SGHTA and CDR2 FQGNSA. The CDR3 contains 11 residues when both ends are counted.

The gene calls are TRBV7-2 and TRBJ2-5; TRBD2 reflects the table's D call only, with no check against the DNA. This specimen was PBMCs, taken before treatment. This sequence originates from a male donor with prostate cancer. This chain's CDR3 is CASSTGGAEYL.